This T cell receptor beta chain is drawn from a study of T cell changes during pregnancy in multiple sclerosis. Clones were sequenced by immunoSEQ multiplex PCR, and TCRdb holds only the in-frame ones, with some missing. The sample consists of 50,000 to 75,000 clones, roughly nine tenths of them appearing once. Trimming shortened V by 5 bases and J by 5 bases, and 19 bases separated the two germline ends. The CDR3 has 16 residues. CDR1 and CDR2 from the germline V gene are SGHVS and FQNEAQ. V gene TRBV7-8 combines with J gene TRBJ2-1, with D tentatively TRBD1 (6 bases). This sequence originates from a female donor in good health, enrolled as a control in a pregnancy study. This material consisted of peripheral blood, taken in the third trimester of pregnancy. CDR3 sequence (DNA): TGTGCCAGCAGCCCCTCATTGGCAGGGGACCACAATGAGCAGTTCTTC. Amino acids: CASSPSLAGDHNEQFF. Supplemented by reference TRBV7-8 and TRBJ2-1, the full variable domain reads GAGVSQSPRYKVAKRGQDVALRCDPISGHVSLFWYQQALGQGPEFLTYFQNEAQLDKSGLPSDRFFAERPEGSVSTLKIQRTQQEDSAVYLCASSPSLAGDHNEQFFGPGTRLTVL.